Listed below are T cell receptor beta chains from one sample, sequenced in a study of read filtering for tumor transcriptome and immune sequencing. One entry per CDR3 protein results from TCRdb running MiXCR on the reads. The table records about 47,000 distinct CDR3 sequences, about an eighth of them present only once. The material sequenced was a population of CD138-negative cells sorted from bone marrow. All receptors derive from a donor at least 40 years old with multiple myeloma. The conserved cysteine and the conserved F or W are not part of the CDR3 here. Fields, in order: D gene, CDR3 length, J gene, V gene, CDR3 protein. A D gene is named only where the DNA matches it firmly.

TRBD1	15	TRBJ2-1	TRBV19	ASSIRTGWSSYNEQF
TRBD2	14	TRBJ2-1	TRBV7-8	ASSLGASGAYNEQF
TRBD1	12	TRBJ1-4	TRBV4-1	ASSQRTGDEKLF
TRBD1	14	TRBJ2-3	TRBV5-1	ASSPRTGASTDTQY
NA	12	TRBJ2-3	TRBV24-1	ATSEDGPTDTQY
NA	16	TRBJ2-7	TRBV5-1	ASSLGPLREGGAYEQY
NA	12	TRBJ2-2	TRBV20-1	SARLASNTGELF
NA	9	TRBJ2-1	TRBV7-6	ASSPGYEQF
NA	15	TRBJ2-2	TRBV19	ASSSWGAGRNTGELF
NA	11	TRBJ1-1	TRBV10-3	AISGTSNTEAF
NA	12	TRBJ2-3	TRBV7-9	ASSYGTSTDTQY
NA	12	TRBJ1-5	TRBV19	ASSIGAANQPQH
TRBD2	14	TRBJ2-3	TRBV12-3/TRBV12-4	ASSPLAGGYTDTQY
TRBD1	16	TRBJ2-3	TRBV11-2	AIRPSSWTGVLADTQY
NA	12	TRBJ1-2	TRBV7-9	ASSPWEAGYGYT
NA	15	TRBJ2-5	TRBV24-1	ATSDGGDPKAGETQY
TRBD1	11	TRBJ2-2	TRBV10-3	AIRGQGAGELF
TRBD1	12	TRBJ2-5	TRBV7-2	ASGDRAPGETQY
NA	13	TRBJ2-1	TRBV7-3	ASSLTGEEGNEQF
NA	10	TRBJ2-2	TRBV2	ASSVGAGELF
NA	14	TRBJ2-1	TRBV20-1	SARPLGRASYNEQF
TRBD2	16	TRBJ2-2	TRBV6-6	ASSYALAGGVDTGELF
TRBD1	12	TRBJ1-5	TRBV5-1	ASSFTGGNQPQH
TRBD2	13	TRBJ2-7	TRBV13	ASSLRGLGANEQY
NA	11	TRBJ2-1	TRBV20-1	SARDPLGGEQF
TRBD1	10	TRBJ2-1	TRBV29-1	SVDRVYNEQF
NA	17	TRBJ1-5	TRBV24-1	ATSDLQLAAGDSNQPQH
NA	11	TRBJ1-5	TRBV29-1	SVVQGVNQPQH
TRBD2	14	TRBJ2-3	TRBV3-1	ASSHWTSGSSDTQY
TRBD1	12	TRBJ2-1	TRBV12-3/TRBV12-4	ASRGEQGAFEQF
TRBD2	14	TRBJ2-3	TRBV5-1	ASSLGLAMSTDTQY
TRBD1	15	TRBJ2-3	TRBV20-1	SVFPRDRGFHTDTQY
NA	10	TRBJ1-1	TRBV12-3/TRBV12-4	ASKGSGTEAF
NA	13	TRBJ2-1	TRBV6-5	ASSPRPSAYNEQF
NA	11	TRBJ1-1	TRBV11-2	ASSLESEEKAF
TRBD2	12	TRBJ2-3	TRBV20-1	SAPESGGTDTQY
NA	9	TRBJ2-1	TRBV12-3/TRBV12-4	ASSFMREQF
TRBD2	17	TRBJ2-1	TRBV24-1	ATSDGMWTSGSNANEQF
TRBD2	12	TRBJ2-4	TRBV20-1	SAKLAGSENIQY
TRBD2	12	TRBJ2-7	TRBV3-1	ASRDSGGSYEQY
NA	11	TRBJ2-1	TRBV5-1	ASSPEGYNEQF